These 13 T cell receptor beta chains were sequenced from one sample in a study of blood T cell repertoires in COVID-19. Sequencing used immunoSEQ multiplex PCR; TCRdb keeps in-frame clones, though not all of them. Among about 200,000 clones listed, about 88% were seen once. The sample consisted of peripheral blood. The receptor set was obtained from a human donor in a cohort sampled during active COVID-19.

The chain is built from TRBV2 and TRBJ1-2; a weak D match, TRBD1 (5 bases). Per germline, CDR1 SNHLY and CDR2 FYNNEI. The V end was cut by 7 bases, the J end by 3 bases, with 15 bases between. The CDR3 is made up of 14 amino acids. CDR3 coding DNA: TGTGCCAGCATACAAGGGGAGGGATACTATGGCTACACCTTC. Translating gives CASIQGEGYYGYTF. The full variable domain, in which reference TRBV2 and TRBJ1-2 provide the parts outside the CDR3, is EPEVTQTPSHQVTQMGQEVILRCVPISNHLYFYWYRQILGQKVEFLVSFYNNEISEKSEIFDDQFSVERPDGSNFTLKIRSTKLEDSAMYFCASIQGEGYYGYTFGSGTRLTVV.

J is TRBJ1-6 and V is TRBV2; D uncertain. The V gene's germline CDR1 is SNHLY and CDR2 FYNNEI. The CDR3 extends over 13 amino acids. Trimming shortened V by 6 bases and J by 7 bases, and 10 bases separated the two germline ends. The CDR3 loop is CASRNRENSPLHF. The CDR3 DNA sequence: TGTGCCAGCAGAAATAGGGAGAATTCACCCCTCCACTTT.

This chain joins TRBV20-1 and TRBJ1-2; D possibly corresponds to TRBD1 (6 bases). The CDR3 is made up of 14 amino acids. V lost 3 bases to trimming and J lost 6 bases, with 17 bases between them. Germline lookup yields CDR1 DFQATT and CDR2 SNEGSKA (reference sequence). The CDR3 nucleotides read TGCAGTGCTAGTGAGTCCCAGGGGTATGATGGCTACACCTTC. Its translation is CSASESQGYDGYTF.

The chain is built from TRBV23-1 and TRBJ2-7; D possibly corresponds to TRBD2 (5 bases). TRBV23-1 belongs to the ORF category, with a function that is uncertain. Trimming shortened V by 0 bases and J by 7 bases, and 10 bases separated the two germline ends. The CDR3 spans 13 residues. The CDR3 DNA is TGCGCCAGCAGTCAATCCCTCGGGAAGGAGCAGTACTTC. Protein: CASSQSLGKEQYF.

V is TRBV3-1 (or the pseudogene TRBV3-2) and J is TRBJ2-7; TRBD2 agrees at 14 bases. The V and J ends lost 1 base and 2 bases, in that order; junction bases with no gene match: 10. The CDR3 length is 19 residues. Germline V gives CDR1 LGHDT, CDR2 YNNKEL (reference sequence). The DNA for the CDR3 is TGTGCCAGCAGCCAAGTAGGCCGACTAGCGGGAGGGCCGCCCTACGAGCAGTACTTC. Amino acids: CASSQVGRLAGGPPYEQYF.

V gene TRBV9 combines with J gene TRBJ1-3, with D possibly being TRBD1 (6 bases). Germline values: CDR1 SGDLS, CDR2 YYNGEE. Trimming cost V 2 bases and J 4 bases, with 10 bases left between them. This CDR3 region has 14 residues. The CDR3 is CASSVGAFGNTIYF. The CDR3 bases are TGTGCCAGCAGCGTGGGGGCTTTCGGAAACACCATATATTTT.

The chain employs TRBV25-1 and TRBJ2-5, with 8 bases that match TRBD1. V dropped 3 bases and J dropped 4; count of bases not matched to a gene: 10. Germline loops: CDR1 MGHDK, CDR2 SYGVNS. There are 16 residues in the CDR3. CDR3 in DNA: TGTGCCAGCAGTGAGTTTAGGCAGGGGGCTAGAGAGACCCAGTACTTC. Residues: CASSEFRQGARETQYF.

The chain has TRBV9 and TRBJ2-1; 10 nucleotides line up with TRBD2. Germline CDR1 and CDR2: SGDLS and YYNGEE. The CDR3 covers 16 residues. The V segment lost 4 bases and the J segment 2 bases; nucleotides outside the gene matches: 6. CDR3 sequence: CASSPEAGGPYNEQFF. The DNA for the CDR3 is TGTGCCAGCAGCCCCGAAGCGGGAGGGCCCTACAATGAGCAGTTCTTC.

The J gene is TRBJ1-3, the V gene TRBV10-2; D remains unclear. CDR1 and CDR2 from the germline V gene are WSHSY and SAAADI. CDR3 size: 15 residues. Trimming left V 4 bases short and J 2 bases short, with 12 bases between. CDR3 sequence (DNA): TGCGCCAGCAGTGCCCTTCAGAGGCCTGGAAACACCATATATTTT. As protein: CASSALQRPGNTIYF.

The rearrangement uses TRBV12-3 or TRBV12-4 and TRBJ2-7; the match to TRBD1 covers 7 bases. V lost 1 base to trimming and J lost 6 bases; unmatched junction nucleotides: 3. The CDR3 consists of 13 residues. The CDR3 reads CASSLGGGGEQYF. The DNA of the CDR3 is TGTGCCAGCAGTTTAGGAGGGGGCGGCGAGCAGTACTTC.

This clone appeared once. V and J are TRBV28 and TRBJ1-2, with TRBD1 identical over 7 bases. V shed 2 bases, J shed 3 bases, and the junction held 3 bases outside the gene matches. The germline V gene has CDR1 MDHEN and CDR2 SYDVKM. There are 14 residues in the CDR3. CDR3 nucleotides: TGTGCCAGCAGTTTAGAGGGACAGTACTATGGCTACACCTTC. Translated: CASSLEGQYYGYTF.

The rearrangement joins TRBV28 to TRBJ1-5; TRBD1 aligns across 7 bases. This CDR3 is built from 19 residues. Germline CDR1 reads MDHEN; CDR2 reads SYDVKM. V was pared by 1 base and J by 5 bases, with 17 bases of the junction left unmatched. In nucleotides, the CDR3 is TGTGCCAGCAGTTTATACCTAAGGAAAGCACAGGGGACCTATCAGCCCCAGCATTTT. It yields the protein CASSLYLRKAQGTYQPQHF.

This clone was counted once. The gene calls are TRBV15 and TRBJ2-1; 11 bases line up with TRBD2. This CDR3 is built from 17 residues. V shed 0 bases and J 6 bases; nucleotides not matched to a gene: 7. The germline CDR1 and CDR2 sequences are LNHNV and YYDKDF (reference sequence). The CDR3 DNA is TGTGCCACCAGCAGAGATATAGCGGGAGGGCCCTCCAATGAGCAGTTCTTC. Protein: CATSRDIAGGPSNEQFF. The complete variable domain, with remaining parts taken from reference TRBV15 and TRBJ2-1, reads DAMVIQNPRYQVTQFGKPVTLSCSQTLNHNVMYWYQQKSSQAPKLLFHYYDKDFNNEADTPDNFQSRRPNTSFCFLDIRSPGLGDTAMYLCATSRDIAGGPSNEQFFGPGTRLTVL.